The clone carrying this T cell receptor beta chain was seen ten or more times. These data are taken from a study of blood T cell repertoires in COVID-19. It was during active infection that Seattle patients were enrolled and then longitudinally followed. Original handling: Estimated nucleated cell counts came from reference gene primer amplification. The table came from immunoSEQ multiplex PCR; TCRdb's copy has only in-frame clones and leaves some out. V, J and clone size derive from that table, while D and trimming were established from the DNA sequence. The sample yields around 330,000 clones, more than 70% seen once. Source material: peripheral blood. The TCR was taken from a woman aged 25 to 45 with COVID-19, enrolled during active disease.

CDR3 bases: TGTGCCTGGAGTGTGGGAGCGGGGGGATTGGATGAGCAGTTCTTC. It yields the protein CAWSVGAGGLDEQFF. The chain employs TRBV30 and TRBJ2-1; 9 bases match TRBD2. CDR3 length equals 15 residues. Germline lookup yields CDR1 GTSNPN and CDR2 SVGIG (reference sequence). The J segment lost 8 bases and the V segment lost 0 bases, leaving 8 bases of the junction unmatched.